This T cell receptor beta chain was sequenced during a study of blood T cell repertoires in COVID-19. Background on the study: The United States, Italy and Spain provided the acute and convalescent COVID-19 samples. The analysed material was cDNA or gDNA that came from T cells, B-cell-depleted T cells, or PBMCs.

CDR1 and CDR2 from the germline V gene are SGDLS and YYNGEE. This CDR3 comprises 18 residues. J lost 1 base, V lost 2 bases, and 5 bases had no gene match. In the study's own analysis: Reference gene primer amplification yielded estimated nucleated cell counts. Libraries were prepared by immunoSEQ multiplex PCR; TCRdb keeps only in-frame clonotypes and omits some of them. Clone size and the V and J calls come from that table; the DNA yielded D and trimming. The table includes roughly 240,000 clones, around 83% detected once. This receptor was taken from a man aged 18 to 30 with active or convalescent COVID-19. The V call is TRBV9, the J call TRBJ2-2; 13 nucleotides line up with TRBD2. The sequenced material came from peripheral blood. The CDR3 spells CASSVGLAGAGNTGELFF. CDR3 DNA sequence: TGTGCCAGCAGCGTCGGACTAGCGGGGGCCGGGAACACCGGGGAGCTGTTTTTT.